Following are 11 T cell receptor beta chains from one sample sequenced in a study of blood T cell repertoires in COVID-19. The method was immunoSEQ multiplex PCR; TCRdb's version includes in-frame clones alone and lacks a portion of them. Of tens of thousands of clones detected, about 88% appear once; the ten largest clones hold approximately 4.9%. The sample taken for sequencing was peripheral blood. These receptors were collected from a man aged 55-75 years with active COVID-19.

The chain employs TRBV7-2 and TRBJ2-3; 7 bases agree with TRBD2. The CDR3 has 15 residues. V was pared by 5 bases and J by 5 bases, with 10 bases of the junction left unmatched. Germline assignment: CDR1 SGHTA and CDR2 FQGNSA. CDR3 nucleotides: TGTGCCAGCAGCGCGAGCGGGATAAGTGTAGATACGCAGTATTTT. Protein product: CASSASGISVDTQYF.

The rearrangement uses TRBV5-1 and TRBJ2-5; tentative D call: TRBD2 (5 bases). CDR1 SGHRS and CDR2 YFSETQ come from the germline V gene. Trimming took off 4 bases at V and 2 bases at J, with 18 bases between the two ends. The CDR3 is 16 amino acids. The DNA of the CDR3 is TGCGCCAGCAGCCTTACTGGACTTGCGAAACAAGAGACCCAGTACTTC. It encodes CASSLTGLAKQETQYF.

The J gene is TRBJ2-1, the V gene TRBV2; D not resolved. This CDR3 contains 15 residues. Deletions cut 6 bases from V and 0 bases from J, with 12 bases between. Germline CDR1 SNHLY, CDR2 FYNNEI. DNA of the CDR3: TGTGCCAGCAGACCTCTCCCGGGCTCCTACAATGAGCAGTTCTTC. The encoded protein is CASRPLPGSYNEQFF.

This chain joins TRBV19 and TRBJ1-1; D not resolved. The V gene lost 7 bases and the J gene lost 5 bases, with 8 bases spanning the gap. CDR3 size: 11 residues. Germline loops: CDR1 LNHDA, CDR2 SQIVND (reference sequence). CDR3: CASNSFTEAFF. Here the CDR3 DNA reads TGTGCCAGTAATAGTTTTACTGAAGCTTTCTTT.

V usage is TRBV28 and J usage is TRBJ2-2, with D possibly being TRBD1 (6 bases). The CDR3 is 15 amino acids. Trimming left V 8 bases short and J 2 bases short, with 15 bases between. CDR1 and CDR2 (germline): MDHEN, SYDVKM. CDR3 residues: CASVTAQGNTGELFF. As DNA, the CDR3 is TGTGCCAGCGTTACGGCACAGGGAAACACCGGGGAGCTGTTTTTT.

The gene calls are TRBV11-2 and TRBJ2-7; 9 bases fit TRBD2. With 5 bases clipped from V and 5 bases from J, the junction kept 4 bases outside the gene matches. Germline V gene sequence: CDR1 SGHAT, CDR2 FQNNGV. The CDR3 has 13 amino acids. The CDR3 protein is CASSAGLANEQYF. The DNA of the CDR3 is TGTGCCAGCAGCGCAGGACTAGCGAACGAGCAGTACTTC.

The CDR3 DNA reads as TGTGCCGCTGGACAGTATAATTCACCCCTCCACTTT. It encodes CAAGQYNSPLHF. The rearrangement uses TRBV19 and TRBJ1-6; the D gene is possibly TRBD1 (6 bases). The CDR3 covers 12 residues. Trimming took off 11 bases at V and 4 bases at J, with 9 bases between the two ends. From germline, CDR1 is LNHDA and CDR2 SQIVND (reference sequence).

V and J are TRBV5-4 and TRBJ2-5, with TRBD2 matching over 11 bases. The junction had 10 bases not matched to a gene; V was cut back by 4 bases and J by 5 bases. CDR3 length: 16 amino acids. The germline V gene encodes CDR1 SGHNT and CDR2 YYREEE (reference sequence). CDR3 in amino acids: CASSLIAGGGVETQYF. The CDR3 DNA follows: TGTGCCAGCAGCCTAATAGCGGGAGGGGGTGTGGAGACCCAGTACTTC.

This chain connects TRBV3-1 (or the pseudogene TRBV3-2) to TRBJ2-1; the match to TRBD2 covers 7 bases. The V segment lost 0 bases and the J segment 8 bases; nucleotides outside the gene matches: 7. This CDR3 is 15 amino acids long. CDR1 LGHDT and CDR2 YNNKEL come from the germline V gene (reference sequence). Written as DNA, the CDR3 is TGTGCCAGCAGCCAAGATTTGGCGGGGGTCGATGAGCAGTTCTTC. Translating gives CASSQDLAGVDEQFF.

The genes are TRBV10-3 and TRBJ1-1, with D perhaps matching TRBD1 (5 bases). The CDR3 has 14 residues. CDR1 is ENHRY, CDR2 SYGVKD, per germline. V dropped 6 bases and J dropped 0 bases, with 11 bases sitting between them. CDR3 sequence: CAISLDSMNTEAFF. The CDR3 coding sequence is TGTGCCATCAGCCTAGACAGTATGAACACTGAAGCTTTCTTT.

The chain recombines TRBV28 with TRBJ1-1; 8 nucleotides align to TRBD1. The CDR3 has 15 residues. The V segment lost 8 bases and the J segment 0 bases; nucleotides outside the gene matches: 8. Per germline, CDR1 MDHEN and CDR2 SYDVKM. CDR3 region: CASSWDRYLNTEAFF. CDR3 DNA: TGTGCCAGCTCCTGGGACAGGTATCTGAACACTGAAGCTTTCTTT.